Presented here are 27 T cell receptor beta chains from one specimen sequenced in a study of blood T cells in healthy people across ages. It was with a sample-barcoded 5' primer and a J-beta primer mix that a second PCR of about 7 to 12 cycles was run. Each CDR3 protein is one row after TCRdb ran MiXCR on the 5' RACE reads. The table records about 780,000 distinct CDR3 sequences, about half of them present only once. The specimen was blood. The receptor source for this set is a man at least 80 years old in good health.

The genes are TRBV27 and TRBJ2-1, with D uncertain. This CDR3 is built from 14 residues. Germline-derived CDR1 and CDR2 are MNHEY and SMNVEV (reference sequence). V dropped 0 bases and J dropped 8 bases, with 11 bases sitting between them. The CDR3 loop reads CASSLSLGIDEQFF. Written as DNA, the CDR3 is TGTGCCAGCAGTTTATCGTTGGGAATAGATGAGCAGTTCTTC.

The table lists this clonotype with many counts. The rearrangement uses TRBV7-3 and TRBJ2-1; no clear D gene. Trimming pared 3 bases from V and 0 bases from J, leaving 9 bases between. Germline lookup yields CDR1 SGHTA and CDR2 FQGTGA. The CDR3 is made up of 15 amino acids. The CDR3 coding sequence is TGTGCCAGCAGCTTGGGTTCTAGCTCCTACAATGAGCAGTTCTTC. This gives the protein CASSLGSSSYNEQFF.

The CDR3 is CASSTGLREGQGKNIQYF. CDR3 coding DNA: TGCGCCAGCAGCACCGGGTTGAGGGAGGGCCAGGGCAAAAACATTCAGTACTTC. The chain carries TRBV5-1 and TRBJ2-4; TRBD2 matches at 7 bases. Germline V lookup: CDR1 SGHRS, CDR2 YFSETQ. Unmatched junction bases numbered 16, after V lost 4 bases and J lost 3 bases. The CDR3 is 18 amino acids. The whole variable domain, remainder taken from reference TRBV5-1 and TRBJ2-4, is KAGVTQTPRYLIKTRGQQVTLSCSPISGHRSVSWYQQTPGQGLQFLFEYFSETQRNKGNFPGRFSGRQFSNSRSEMNVSTLELGDSALYLCASSTGLREGQGKNIQYFGAGTRLSVL.

Concerning this clonotype itself: This could be a read error, since a much larger clone is one nucleotide away. The chain is built from TRBV29-1 and TRBJ2-5; 7 bases fit TRBD2. This CDR3 region has 12 residues. V lost 4 bases to trimming and J lost 11 bases; unmatched junction nucleotides: 10. Germline-derived CDR1 and CDR2 are SQVTM and ANQGSEA. The CDR3 DNA reads TGCAGCGTTGGGCAAGCGGCGGGAGAGCAGTACTTC. Its translation is CSVGQAAGEQYF.

The V call is TRBV6-2 or TRBV6-3, the J call TRBJ2-1; 7 nucleotides align to TRBD2. Trimming cost V 6 bases and J 5 bases; bases outside gene matches: 13. The CDR3 is 16 residues long. The germline gives CDR1 MNHEY, CDR2 SVGEGT. The CDR3 region is CASRERGARGDNEQFF. The CDR3 bases are TGTGCCAGCAGAGAACGTGGGGCCCGGGGGGACAATGAGCAGTTCTTC.

The J gene is TRBJ1-6, the V gene TRBV4-2; D unresolved. V gave up 0 bases and J gave up 10 bases, with 7 bases separating them. CDR1 and CDR2 from the germline V gene are LGHNA and YNFKEQ. The CDR3 is made up of 13 amino acids. The CDR3 DNA is TGTGCCAGCAGCCAAGATTGGGCATCACCCCTCCACTTT. Its translation is CASSQDWASPLHF.

This clonotype was seen a handful of times. This chain uses TRBV20-1 with TRBJ2-7; D is undetermined. The CDR3 contains 12 residues. Germline values: CDR1 DFQATT, CDR2 SNEGSKA (reference sequence). Trimming took 6 bases from V and 1 from J, leaving 10 bases between them. CDR3 nucleotide sequence: TGCAGTGCCTCTGATATTTCCTACGAGCAGTACTTC. Amino acid sequence: CSASDISYEQYF.

This clonotype turned up a few times. This CDR3 reads CASNTPGLDKTQYF. The CDR3 nucleotides read TGTGCCAGCAATACACCGGGACTAGATAAGACCCAGTACTTC. The rearrangement uses TRBV6-5 and TRBJ2-5, with TRBD2 identical over 8 bases. This CDR3 has 14 residues. The V gene's germline CDR1 is MNHEY and CDR2 SVGAGI. The V segment lost 7 bases and the J segment 6 bases; nucleotides outside the gene matches: 10.

The chain has TRBV10-3 and TRBJ2-1; 10 bases map to TRBD1. Germline CDR1 and CDR2: ENHRY and SYGVKD. V gave up 6 bases and J gave up 8 bases; unmatched junction bases: 13. The CDR3 extends over 16 amino acids. The CDR3 DNA follows: TGTGCCATCAGCCCGGGACAGGGGCGTCCGGGGGATGAGCAGTTCTTC. Translation: CAISPGQGRPGDEQFF.

The chain couples TRBV29-1 to TRBJ1-4, with no clear D. Germline V CDR1 and CDR2: SQVTM, ANQGSEA. V lost 4 bases and J 6 bases, leaving 12 bases between the germline ends. This CDR3 has 13 residues. The CDR3 DNA reads as TGCAGCGTTGCAGATCAGGTCGATGAAAAACTGTTTTTT. This gives the protein CSVADQVDEKLFF.

This clonotype has only a few counts. The chain couples TRBV3-1 to TRBJ2-1; 9 bases are shared with TRBD1. Germline lookup yields CDR1 LGHDT and CDR2 YNNKEL (reference sequence). The CDR3 totals 15 residues. V lost 3 bases, J lost 4 bases, and 4 bases stayed unmatched. CDR3 amino acids: CASSHADRGYNEQFF. The CDR3 DNA follows: TGTGCCAGCAGCCACGCCGACAGGGGGTACAATGAGCAGTTCTTC.

There are many counts of this clonotype. V is TRBV7-2 and J is TRBJ2-3, with D possibly TRBD1 on 5 matching bases. Germline V CDR1 and CDR2: SGHTA, FQGNSA. V lost 8 bases and J 1 base, leaving 13 bases between the germline ends. The CDR3 loop spans 14 amino acids. As DNA, the CDR3 is TGTGCCAGCTCACCAGGCAGGGGCACAGATACGCAGTATTTT. This gives the protein CASSPGRGTDTQYF. The full variable domain, in which reference TRBV7-2 and TRBJ2-3 provide the parts outside the CDR3, is GAGVSQSPSNKVTEKGKDVELRCDPISGHTALYWYRQSLGQGLEFLIYFQGNSAPDKSGLPSDRFSAERTGGSVSTLTIQRTQQEDSAVYLCASSPGRGTDTQYFGPGTRLTVL.

This clonotype appeared once. V is TRBV12-3 or TRBV12-4 and J is TRBJ2-1; no firm D call. The CDR3 contains 13 residues. V was clipped by 6 bases and J by 8 bases, with 14 bases between them. The CDR3 here is CASRGWAVDEQFF. CDR3 sequence (DNA): TGTGCCAGCAGAGGTTGGGCCGTCGATGAGCAGTTCTTC.

The genes are TRBV7-2 and TRBJ2-7; TRBD2 matches at 9 bases. Losses at the gene ends were 5 bases for V and 7 bases for J; bases not matched to a gene: 15. The CDR3 contains 16 residues. Per the germline V gene, CDR1 is SGHTA and CDR2 is FQGNSA. Here the CDR3 DNA reads TGTGCCAGCAGCCGATTACTAGCGGGTGCTTACAATGAGCAGTACTTC. Residues: CASSRLLAGAYNEQYF.

This clonotype has more than one count but fewer than ten. V usage is TRBV7-2 and J usage is TRBJ2-1; TRBD2 matches 14 bases. This CDR3 region has 16 residues. CDR1 is SGHTA and CDR2 is FQGNSA in the germline V gene. V dropped 4 bases and J dropped 8; count of bases not matched to a gene: 7. The CDR3 DNA reads as TGTGCCAGCAGCTACGGGACTAGCGGGAGTAGAGATGAGCAGTTCTTC. Translating it yields CASSYGTSGSRDEQFF.

CDR3 protein: CASSFGQGFGETQYF. The CDR3 DNA sequence: TGTGCCAGCAGCTTCGGACAGGGTTTCGGAGAGACCCAGTACTTC. The chain couples TRBV7-2 to TRBJ2-5, with 8 bases matching TRBD1. This CDR3 comprises 15 residues. Germline trimming cut 3 bases from V and 4 bases from J; bases unmatched to any gene: 7. The V gene's germline CDR1 is SGHTA and CDR2 FQGNSA.

The chain combines TRBV6-5 with TRBJ1-4; 8 nucleotides match TRBD1. V lost 2 bases, J lost 7 bases, and 3 bases stayed unmatched. CDR1 and CDR2 from the germline V gene are MNHEY and SVGAGI. This CDR3 is 14 amino acids long. DNA of the CDR3: TGTGCCAGCAGTTACACACAGGGGGGTGAAAAACTGTTTTTT. This translates into CASSYTQGGEKLFF.

The gene calls are TRBV12-3 or TRBV12-4 and TRBJ2-5, with a weak D call TRBD1 (5 bases). This CDR3 contains 15 residues. V shed 5 bases and J shed 2 bases, with 15 bases lying between them. CDR3 protein: CASSLQGLGQETQYF. The CDR3 bases are TGTGCCAGCAGTCTCCAGGGTCTGGGTCAAGAGACCCAGTACTTC.

This clonotype has at least ten counts. The rearrangement links TRBV11-2 to TRBJ2-1; the match to TRBD2 covers 10 bases. V trimming: 1 base; J trimming: 8 bases; junction bases outside the gene matches: 11. Per the germline V gene, CDR1 is SGHAT and CDR2 is FQNNGV. The CDR3 totals 17 residues. The CDR3 spells CASSLGGAGGPGDEQFF. CDR3 DNA: TGTGCCAGCAGCTTAGGGGGAGCGGGAGGGCCGGGCGATGAGCAGTTCTTC.

This clonotype was seen only once. The chain combines TRBV7-8 with TRBJ2-1; D might be TRBD1 (6 bases). The CDR3 spans 15 residues. Germline loops: CDR1 SGHVS, CDR2 FQNEAQ. The V end was cut by 2 bases, the J end by 6 bases, with 14 bases between. The CDR3 DNA follows: TGTGCCAGCAGCTTATTCAGGGGCTATGGCAATGAGCAGTTCTTC. This sequence encodes CASSLFRGYGNEQFF.

The sample holds a few counts of this clonotype. The chain has TRBV28 and TRBJ1-4; possibly TRBD1 for D (5 bases). Trimming cost V 5 bases and J 0 bases, with 10 bases left between them. The CDR3 has 15 residues. Germline CDR1 and CDR2: MDHEN and SYDVKM. The CDR3 is CASSVRGATNEKLFF. The CDR3 DNA follows: TGTGCCAGCAGTGTCCGGGGGGCAACTAATGAAAAACTGTTTTTT.

V is TRBV6-1 and J is TRBJ2-4; D is possibly TRBD2 (6 bases). The DNA matches TRBJ2-7 better at its end, which makes the J call doubtful. This CDR3 has 13 amino acids. CDR1 is MNHNS, CDR2 SASEGT, per germline. This CDR3 reads CASTSESSYEQYF. The CDR3 DNA sequence: TGTGCCAGCACTAGCGAGAGCTCCTACGAGCAGTACTTC.

This clonotype was found a few times. V usage is TRBV5-1 and J usage is TRBJ1-4; D ambiguous. Trimming took off 4 bases at V and 4 bases at J, with 14 bases between the two ends. Germline values: CDR1 SGHRS, CDR2 YFSETQ. This CDR3 is 15 amino acids long. CDR3 in amino acids: CASSPEGLGNEKLFF. The CDR3 DNA sequence: TGCGCCAGCAGCCCGGAAGGGCTGGGTAATGAAAAACTGTTTTTT.

This clonotype was counted a single time. The chain recombines TRBV28 with TRBJ2-1; D is undetermined. The CDR3 totals 13 residues. V lost 1 base and J 6 bases, leaving 7 bases between the germline ends. Looked up from germline, CDR1 is MDHEN and CDR2 is SYDVKM. The CDR3 region has the DNA TGTGCCAGCAGTTTATCTTACGGCAATGAGCAGTTCTTC. This encodes CASSLSYGNEQFF.

As regards this clonotype: A single base separates this from a much larger clone, so it may be a read error. V gene TRBV12-3 or TRBV12-4 combines with J gene TRBJ2-7; D uncertain. The CDR3 covers 14 residues. Trimming left V 1 base short and J 5 bases short, with 12 bases between. CDR3 in amino acids: CASSLGGNVHEQYF. CDR3 in DNA: TGTGCCAGCAGTTTAGGGGGAAATGTCCACGAGCAGTACTTC.

The V gene is TRBV12-3 or TRBV12-4, the J gene TRBJ1-4, with 8 bases that match TRBD1. The CDR3 is 14 amino acids. J lost 7 bases, V lost 2 bases, and 3 bases had no gene match. In DNA, the CDR3 is TGTGCCAGCAGTTTATCTGACAGGGGTGAAAAACTGTTTTTT. Translating gives CASSLSDRGEKLFF.

This clonotype came up a few times. The CDR3 region is CASSQVMTQTYNEQFF. As DNA, the CDR3 is TGTGCCAGCAGCCAAGTGATGACACAAACCTACAATGAGCAGTTCTTC. V and J are TRBV3-1 and TRBJ2-1; D gene uncertain. The germline V and J ends were trimmed by 1 base and 2 bases, with 12 bases remaining between them. The CDR3 runs to 16 residues. Per germline, CDR1 LGHDT and CDR2 YNNKEL (reference sequence).